This T cell receptor beta chain appears in the sequencing data of a study of blood T cell repertoires in COVID-19. Turning to the study itself: Researchers got acute and convalescent COVID-19 samples from the United States, Italy and Spain. T cells, B-cell-depleted T cells, or PBMCs provided the cDNA or gDNA that served as material.

The authors' processing: Using reference gene primer amplification, nucleated cell counts were estimated. Assay: immunoSEQ multiplex PCR; the TCRdb copy retains only in-frame clones and omits some. That table supplies the V and J calls and clone size; D and trimming were determined from the DNA. The table lists fewer than 300,000 clones, around 82% of them singletons, with roughly 3.1% in the top ten. The germline V gene has CDR1 MDHEN and CDR2 SYDVKM. V was pared by 4 bases and J by 0 bases, with 12 bases between. The CDR3 is 15 residues long. Material for sequencing was peripheral blood. The chain carries TRBV28 and TRBJ1-2; D call uncertain. The source is a woman aged 18-29 years with acute or convalescent COVID-19. CDR3 DNA: TGTGCCAGCAGTTGGGATGGGAGGACTAACTATGGCTACACCTTC. It is translated as CASSWDGRTNYGYTF.